The 30 T cell receptor beta chains given below trace back to one sample, sequenced in a study of CD4+ T cells in melanoma. Clones were sequenced by immunoSEQ multiplex PCR, and TCRdb holds only the in-frame ones, with some missing. The sample holds around 100,000 clones, 92% seen once. Sequencing was done on a sample of peripheral blood. The source of these receptors is a human donor with melanoma.

V is TRBV11-2 and J is TRBJ2-3, with D uncertain. From germline, CDR1 is SGHAT and CDR2 FQNNGV. With 1 base removed from V and 6 bases from J, the gap between germline ends came to 11 bases. This CDR3 contains 14 residues. The CDR3 is CASSLGVASDTQYF. CDR3 nucleotide sequence: TGTGCCAGCAGCTTAGGAGTGGCCTCCGATACGCAGTATTTT.

The J gene is TRBJ2-7, the V gene TRBV10-3, with D unclear. Trimming removed 6 bases from V and 3 bases from J, with 6 bases in between. The CDR3 length is 11 residues. CDR1 and CDR2 (germline): ENHRY, SYGVKD. As DNA, the CDR3 is TGTGCCATCAGCGACCACTACGAGCAGTACTTC. It is translated as CAISDHYEQYF.

The genes are TRBV4-1 and TRBJ1-4; D not resolved. There are 16 residues in the CDR3. Germline V gene lookup returns CDR1 MGHRA and CDR2 YSYEKL. Trimming shortened V by 0 bases and J by 5 bases, and 13 bases separated the two germline ends. The CDR3 DNA follows: TGCGCCAGCAGCCAAGATGGGTCCGGGGTAAATGAAAAACTGTTTTTT. This sequence encodes CASSQDGSGVNEKLFF.

The chain has TRBV30 and TRBJ2-3, with 10 positions matching TRBD1. CDR1 and CDR2 (germline): GTSNPN, SVGIG (reference sequence). There are 12 residues in the CDR3. V lost 8 bases, J lost 7 bases, and 6 bases stayed unmatched. The CDR3 sequence is CATGQGLNTQYF. The CDR3 region has the DNA TGTGCCACGGGACAGGGGTTAAATACGCAGTATTTT.

This clone was seen only a few times. The chain is built from TRBV7-2 and TRBJ2-3; the match to TRBD1 covers 7 bases. V lost 5 bases and J lost 2; bases outside the gene matches: 4. The CDR3 extends over 14 amino acids. The V gene's germline CDR1 is SGHTA and CDR2 FQGNSA. In DNA, the CDR3 is TGTGCCAGCAGCCGGGACAGAAACACAGATACGCAGTATTTT. It is translated as CASSRDRNTDTQYF.

Comments on this clone: The same CDR3 can be traced to other DNA sequences in this sample. The genes are TRBV7-2 and TRBJ2-7; a possible D gene is TRBD1 (5 bases). V was trimmed by 2 bases and J by 3 bases, leaving 5 bases between them. The CDR3 totals 12 residues. Germline CDR1 is SGHTA and CDR2 is FQGNSA. CDR3 amino acids: CASSLQGYEQYF. CDR3 coding DNA: TGTGCCAGCAGCTTACAGGGCTACGAGCAGTACTTC. Combining the CDR3 with reference TRBV7-2 and TRBJ2-7 gives the whole variable domain GAGVSQSPSNKVTEKGKDVELRCDPISGHTALYWYRQSLGQGLEFLIYFQGNSAPDKSGLPSDRFSAERTGGSVSTLTIQRTQQEDSAVYLCASSLQGYEQYFGPGTRLTVT.

The chain uses TRBV9 and TRBJ2-1; 7 nucleotides align to TRBD1. V shed 3 bases and J 6 bases; nucleotides not matched to a gene: 6. This CDR3 is built from 14 residues. CDR1 and CDR2 from the germline V gene are SGDLS and YYNGEE. CDR3 in DNA: TGTGCCAGCAGCGCTACGACAGGGCCCAATGAGCAGTTCTTC. Protein sequence: CASSATTGPNEQFF.

The chain combines TRBV7-3 with TRBJ2-2; D is possibly TRBD1 (6 bases). Germline CDR1 and CDR2: SGHTA and FQGTGA. V shed 10 bases and J shed 7 bases, with 10 bases lying between them. This CDR3 has 11 residues. Written as DNA, the CDR3 is TGTGCCACAGGGGCGGGCGGGGAGCTGTTTTTT. Protein product: CATGAGGELFF.

The chain joins TRBV6-6 to TRBJ2-7; D is uncertain. The germline gives CDR1 MNHNY, CDR2 SVGAGI (reference sequence). Trimming took off 4 bases at V and 3 bases at J, with 19 bases between the two ends. The CDR3 loop spans 16 amino acids. The CDR3 region has the DNA TGTGCCAGCAGTTCCCCCACCTGGAGCGAACACTACGAGCAGTACTTC. This translates into CASSSPTWSEHYEQYF.

This chain uses TRBV7-2 with TRBJ1-3; a weak D match, TRBD1 (5 bases). The CDR3 runs 13 residues. V dropped 5 bases and J dropped 6 bases, with 11 bases sitting between them. Germline CDR1 SGHTA, CDR2 FQGNSA. CDR3 coding DNA: TGTGCCAGCAGCCCCGGGACCCCAAACACCATATATTTT. The encoded protein is CASSPGTPNTIYF.

The chain links TRBV28 to TRBJ2-7, with D perhaps matching TRBD2 (6 bases). The germline gives CDR1 MDHEN, CDR2 SYDVKM. The V end was cut by 2 bases, the J end by 2 bases, with 13 bases between. The CDR3 is 15 amino acids. The CDR3: CASSLRGGMTYEQYF. CDR3 nucleotides: TGTGCCAGCAGTTTAAGGGGAGGCATGACCTACGAGCAGTACTTC. Looking up the rest from reference TRBV28 and TRBJ2-7 gives the full variable domain: DVKVTQSSRYLVKRTGEKVFLECVQDMDHENMFWYRQDPGLGLRLIYFSYDVKMKEKGDIPEGYSVSREKKERFSLILESASTNQTSMYLCASSLRGGMTYEQYFGPGTRLTVT.

The chain has TRBV28 and TRBJ2-7; the match to TRBD1 covers 7 bases. Germline trimming cut 7 bases from V and 9 bases from J; bases unmatched to any gene: 15. The CDR3 totals 14 residues. Looked up from germline, CDR1 is MDHEN and CDR2 is SYDVKM. The CDR3 sequence: CASIDRDSTFLQYF. The CDR3 coding sequence is TGTGCCAGCATTGACCGGGACAGCACCTTCTTGCAGTACTTC.

The V and J genes are TRBV19 and TRBJ2-1; D uncertain. This CDR3 has 15 amino acids. The V end lost 6 bases, the J end lost 0 bases, and 12 bases lay between the germline ends. The V gene's germline CDR1 is LNHDA and CDR2 SQIVND (reference sequence). The CDR3 nucleotides read TGTGCCAGTAGCCAAAAAAGGAGCTCCTACAATGAGCAGTTCTTC. It specifies CASSQKRSSYNEQFF.

The rearrangement links TRBV19 to TRBJ2-3; D is ambiguous. This CDR3 spans 13 amino acids. CDR1 is LNHDA and CDR2 is SQIVND in the germline V gene (reference sequence). V dropped 4 bases and J dropped 4 bases, with 9 bases sitting between them. For the CDR3, the DNA is TGTGCCAGTAGTAAGGGTAGACCAGATACGCAGTATTTT. Translated, it gives CASSKGRPDTQYF.

This chain uses TRBV6-1 with TRBJ2-7, with D possibly TRBD2 on 6 matching bases. The V and J ends lost 8 bases and 4 bases respectively, with 18 bases between them. Germline V CDR1 and CDR2: MNHNS, SASEGT. The CDR3 contains 14 residues. The CDR3: CASFGPGTFYEQYF. Here the CDR3 DNA reads TGTGCCAGCTTCGGGCCCGGGACTTTTTACGAGCAGTACTTC.

J is TRBJ1-4 and V is TRBV5-1, with TRBD1 identical over 7 bases. Germline CDR1 is SGHRS and CDR2 is YFSETQ. The CDR3 runs to 16 residues. With 4 bases clipped from V and 8 bases from J, the junction kept 14 bases outside the gene matches. The CDR3, as DNA: TGCGCCAGCAGCCTCTCTACCGGGACAGAAAGCGAAAAACTGTTTTTT. It encodes CASSLSTGTESEKLFF.

This chain connects TRBV19 to TRBJ1-3; possibly TRBD1 for D (5 bases). The V gene lost 5 bases and the J gene lost 1 base, with 12 bases spanning the gap. Germline V gene sequence: CDR1 LNHDA, CDR2 SQIVND (reference sequence). The CDR3 consists of 15 residues. DNA of the CDR3: TGTGCCAGTAGTTTAAAGGGACGGTCTGGAAACACCATATATTTT. Residues: CASSLKGRSGNTIYF.

The chain uses TRBV5-1 and TRBJ2-7; 10 positions match TRBD1. Germline CDR1 and CDR2: SGHRS and YFSETQ. CDR3 length equals 16 residues. V lost 0 bases to trimming and J lost 3 bases; unmatched junction nucleotides: 6. The CDR3 reads CASSLADGTGVYEQYF. The CDR3 nucleotides read TGCGCCAGCAGCTTGGCCGACGGGACAGGGGTCTACGAGCAGTACTTC.

V usage is TRBV27 and J usage is TRBJ2-7, with TRBD2 identical over 7 bases. The CDR3 extends over 15 amino acids. V was clipped by 0 bases and J by 4 bases; unmatched bases: 6. Germline V lookup: CDR1 MNHEY, CDR2 SMNVEV (reference sequence). CDR3 in DNA: TGTGCCAGCAGTTTATCGGGGGGGGTAAGATACGAGCAGTACTTC. Translating it yields CASSLSGGVRYEQYF.

This clone was detected only once. The V call is TRBV5-8, the J call TRBJ1-1, with D perhaps matching TRBD1 (6 bases). V was trimmed by 4 bases and J by 0 bases, leaving 19 bases between them. Germline CDR1 reads SGHTS; CDR2 reads YDEGEE. The CDR3 runs 17 residues. CDR3: CASSPRGGHQLNTEAFF. CDR3 nucleotide sequence: TGTGCCAGCAGCCCAAGGGGGGGTCACCAGCTGAACACTGAAGCTTTCTTT.

The rearrangement links TRBV28 to TRBJ2-5; D might be TRBD1 (5 bases). V lost 8 bases, J lost 4 bases, and 20 bases lay in between. From germline, CDR1 is MDHEN and CDR2 SYDVKM. The CDR3 has 15 amino acids. The chain's CDR3 is CASSGVNGARETQYF. The CDR3 coding sequence is TGTGCCAGCTCAGGAGTTAATGGGGCGCGAGAGACCCAGTACTTC.

V gene TRBV2 combines with J gene TRBJ1-1; the match to TRBD1 covers 12 bases. V was pared by 7 bases and J by 7 bases, with 10 bases of the junction left unmatched. The CDR3 consists of 15 residues. Germline values: CDR1 SNHLY, CDR2 FYNNEI. CDR3 sequence: CASTGGTGGFGEAFF. In nucleotides, the CDR3 is TGTGCCAGCACCGGTGGGACAGGGGGCTTCGGTGAAGCTTTCTTT. The variable domain in full, with the rest retrieved from reference TRBV2 and TRBJ1-1, is EPEVTQTPSHQVTQMGQEVILRCVPISNHLYFYWYRQILGQKVEFLVSFYNNEISEKSEIFDDQFSVERPDGSNFTLKIRSTKLEDSAMYFCASTGGTGGFGEAFFGQGTRLTVV.

This clone came up once. CDR3 residues: CASRLTGSDGYTF. As DNA, the CDR3 is TGTGCCAGCAGACTGACAGGGTCAGATGGCTACACCTTC. This sequence joins TRBV28 and TRBJ1-2; 7 bases map to TRBD1. This CDR3 has 13 residues. CDR1 is MDHEN, CDR2 SYDVKM, per germline. After removal of 6 bases from V and 6 bases from J, the junction contained 7 bases not matched to a gene.

The chain recombines TRBV10-2 with TRBJ1-1; D is ambiguous. Germline V gene data show CDR1 as WSHSY and CDR2 as SAAADI. Trimming left V 7 bases short and J 4 bases short, with 10 bases between. The CDR3 is 12 amino acids. The CDR3 sequence: CASTDRGTEAFF. CDR3 bases: TGCGCCAGCACCGACCGGGGCACTGAAGCTTTCTTT.

The chain employs TRBV7-2 and TRBJ2-1; no reliable D call. Trimming removed 2 bases at V and 1 base at J, with 15 bases between. The CDR3 consists of 17 residues. CDR1 SGHTA and CDR2 FQGNSA come from the germline V gene. This CDR3 reads CASSLLVLVSSYNEQFF. CDR3 nucleotide sequence: TGTGCCAGCAGCTTATTAGTTTTAGTTTCTTCCTACAATGAGCAGTTCTTC.

The V and J genes are TRBV5-6 and TRBJ1-2; D is uncertain. The V end lost 3 bases, the J end lost 4 bases, and 13 bases lay between the germline ends. The CDR3 is made up of 14 amino acids. Germline V gene sequence: CDR1 SGHDT, CDR2 YYEEEE. DNA for the CDR3: TGTGCCAGCAGCTCGGGAGGGTCGAGCTATGGCTACACCTTC. It codes for CASSSGGSSYGYTF.

V gene TRBV28 combines with J gene TRBJ1-1; the D is unclear. The CDR3 is 15 residues long. Between the trimmed V and J ends, which lost 7 bases and 0 bases, there was a span of 15 bases. CDR1 MDHEN and CDR2 SYDVKM come from the germline V gene. The CDR3 DNA reads TGTGCCAGCACCACCCGTTTTAAGTTGAACACTGAAGCTTTCTTT. This sequence encodes CASTTRFKLNTEAFF.

This chain joins TRBV27 and TRBJ1-1, with D unresolved. Germline V gene data show CDR1 as MNHEY and CDR2 as SMNVEV (reference sequence). The CDR3 contains 13 residues. V shed 1 base and J shed 4 bases, with 7 bases lying between them. CDR3 nucleotide sequence: TGTGCCAGCAGTTTATATCTCCGCACTGAAGCTTTCTTT. It translates to CASSLYLRTEAFF.

CDR3 sequence: CASSLAGQVYEQYF. CDR3 bases: TGTGCCAGCAGCTTAGCTGGACAGGTCTACGAGCAGTACTTC. J is TRBJ2-7 and V is TRBV7-9; TRBD1 agrees at 7 bases. V dropped 0 bases and J dropped 3; count of bases not matched to a gene: 2. This CDR3 spans 14 amino acids. Germline CDR1 reads SEHNR; CDR2 reads FQNEAQ (reference sequence).

J is TRBJ1-2 and V is TRBV7-2, with D possibly TRBD1 on 6 matching bases. The V gene's germline CDR1 is SGHTA and CDR2 FQGNSA. V lost 4 bases, J lost 4 bases, and 10 bases lay in between. CDR3 length equals 13 residues. In DNA, the CDR3 is TGTGCCAGCAGCTCCCCACAGGGCTATGGCTACACCTTC. Translating gives CASSSPQGYGYTF.